This T cell receptor beta chain was captured by sequencing in a study of T cells in Graves' hyperthyroidism and ophthalmopathy. The germline gives CDR1 MNHEY, CDR2 SMNVEV (reference sequence). Trimming took off 2 bases at V and 0 bases at J, with 19 bases between the two ends. This CDR3 region has 18 residues. Whole-study results and caveats: Blood shared most expanded thyroid clonotypes above 0.001. Ophthalmopathy cases were set apart from stable hyperthyroidism by a 13 V-J model. Prediction of ophthalmopathy progression came a median around 6 months pre-onset.

TCR beta CDR3 region amplification was performed from RNA transcripts. When the TCR CDR3 underwent first-round RT-PCR, the HTBI primer set was used. TCRdb analysed the multiplex PCR reads with MiXCR anew, one entry per CDR3 protein. The table shows some 370,000 distinct CDR3 sequences, with around an eighth occurring only once. This clonotype was counted at least ten times. No antigen is known for it. The clonotype was recovered from a man aged 50 or older with Graves' ophthalmopathy. The specimen was blood. This chain uses TRBV27 with TRBJ1-1; possible D gene TRBD1, 6 bases. The CDR3 is CASSLQGPRRHMNTEAFF. CDR3 nucleotide sequence: TGTGCCAGCAGTTTACAGGGGCCTCGACGGCACATGAACACTGAAGCTTTCTTT.